This T cell receptor (beta chain) was captured by sequencing in a study of cytomegalovirus exposure and HLA in healthy donors. Study results and caveats: Roughly even sequencing depth across donors was the assumption behind the presence/absence analyses. Trimming of TCR beta V- and J-genes showed a link, identified in a later analysis, to a missense DCLRE1C variant. It was about 150 TCR beta chains that were listed as cytomegalovirus-associated.

About this clone: Its specificity is not known.

PCR was performed using 60 Vbeta and 13 Jbeta primers. Clones were sequenced by immunoSEQ multiplex PCR, and TCRdb holds only the in-frame ones, with some missing. Of about 98,000 clones listed, around 83% are singletons. CDR3 length: 16 amino acids. In germline, CDR1 is MGHDK, CDR2 SYGVNS. The trim removed 3 bases at V and 8 bases at J, leaving 7 bases unmatched. The sequence was collected from a female donor in good health and CMV-seropositive. The specimen was PBMCs. This rearrangement joins TRBV25-1 to TRBJ2-1; 13 bases align to TRBD2. Here the CDR3 DNA reads TGTGCCAGCAGTGACCCCCGGACTAGCGGGGGCGATGAGCAGTTCTTC. Translating gives CASSDPRTSGGDEQFF.